The next 6 T cell receptor beta chains were all read from a single sample in a study of cytomegalovirus exposure and HLA in healthy donors. Primers: 60 Vbeta forward and 13 Jbeta reverse. TCRdb keeps only in-frame clones here, not all; method: immunoSEQ multiplex PCR. This sample has some 130,000 clones; roughly three quarters occur once, and the top ten carry around 2%. What was sequenced was PBMCs. Receptors were obtained from a man under 40 in good health and CMV-seronegative.

The rearrangement joins TRBV2 to TRBJ2-3, with D possibly being TRBD2 (6 bases). Germline lookup yields CDR1 SNHLY and CDR2 FYNNEI. The length of the CDR3 is 15 residues. Deletions cut 3 bases from V and 3 bases from J, with 13 bases between. The chain's CDR3 is CASSEDRGSTDTQYF. Here the CDR3 DNA reads TGTGCCAGCAGTGAGGATCGGGGGAGTACAGATACGCAGTATTTT.

This chain connects TRBV28 to TRBJ2-5; 10 nucleotides line up with TRBD2. This CDR3 has 15 residues. Trimming took 5 bases from V and 5 from J; bases not matched to a gene: 8. Germline V lookup: CDR1 MDHEN, CDR2 SYDVKM. CDR3 sequence reads: CASSQPGLASETQYF. CDR3 nucleotide sequence: TGTGCCAGCAGTCAGCCGGGACTAGCGTCCGAGACCCAGTACTTC.

The gene calls are TRBV9 and TRBJ2-5; TRBD1 matches at 9 bases. V shed 3 bases, J shed 5 bases, and the junction held 8 bases outside the gene matches. The CDR3 length is 15 residues. The germline CDR1 and CDR2 sequences are SGDLS and YYNGEE. CDR3 in DNA: TGTGCCAGCAGCGCCCGGGACAGGGAGAGGGAGACCCAGTACTTC. It yields the protein CASSARDRERETQYF.

V and J are TRBV21-1 and TRBJ1-4; TRBD1 is taken as the D call from the table, unchecked against the DNA. TRBV21-1 is an annotated pseudogene. CDR3 length: 17 amino acids. The CDR3 DNA is TGTGCCAGCAGCAAAGAGGGCCAAGACAGGGGTAGTGAAAAACTGTTTTTT. Translation gives CASSKEGQDRGSEKLFF.

The count of this clone is one. V gene TRBV18 combines with J gene TRBJ2-1; 9 positions match TRBD2. This CDR3 spans 15 amino acids. Unmatched junction bases numbered 5, after V lost 3 bases and J lost 5 bases. Germline CDR1 KGHSH, CDR2 LQKENI. In nucleotides, the CDR3 is TGTGCCAGCTCACCCGCGGGCGGGGGGGACAATGAGCAGTTCTTC. This encodes CASSPAGGGDNEQFF.

J is TRBJ2-5 and V is TRBV5-1; TRBD2 agrees at 9 bases. V was clipped by 4 bases and J by 2 bases; unmatched bases: 9. In germline, CDR1 is SGHRS, CDR2 YFSETQ. The length of the CDR3 is 16 residues. The CDR3 spells CASSLGNSGSQETQYF. Written as DNA, the CDR3 is TGCGCCAGCAGCCTGGGTAATAGCGGGAGTCAAGAGACCCAGTACTTC.